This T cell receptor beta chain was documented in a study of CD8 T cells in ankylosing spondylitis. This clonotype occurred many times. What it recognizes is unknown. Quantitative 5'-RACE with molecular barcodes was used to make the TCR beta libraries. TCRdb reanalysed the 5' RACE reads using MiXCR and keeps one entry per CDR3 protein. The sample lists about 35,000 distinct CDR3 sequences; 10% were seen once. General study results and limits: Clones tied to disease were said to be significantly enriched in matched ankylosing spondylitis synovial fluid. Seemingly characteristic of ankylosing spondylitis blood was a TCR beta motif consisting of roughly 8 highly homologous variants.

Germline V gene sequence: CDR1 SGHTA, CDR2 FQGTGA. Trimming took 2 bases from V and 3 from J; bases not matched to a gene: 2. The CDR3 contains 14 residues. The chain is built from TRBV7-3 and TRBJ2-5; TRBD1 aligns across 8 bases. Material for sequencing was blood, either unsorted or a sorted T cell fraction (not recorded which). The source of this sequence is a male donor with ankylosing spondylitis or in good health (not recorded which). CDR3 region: CASSLGDRKETQYF. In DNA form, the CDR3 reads TGTGCCAGCAGCTTAGGGGACAGGAAAGAGACCCAGTACTTC.